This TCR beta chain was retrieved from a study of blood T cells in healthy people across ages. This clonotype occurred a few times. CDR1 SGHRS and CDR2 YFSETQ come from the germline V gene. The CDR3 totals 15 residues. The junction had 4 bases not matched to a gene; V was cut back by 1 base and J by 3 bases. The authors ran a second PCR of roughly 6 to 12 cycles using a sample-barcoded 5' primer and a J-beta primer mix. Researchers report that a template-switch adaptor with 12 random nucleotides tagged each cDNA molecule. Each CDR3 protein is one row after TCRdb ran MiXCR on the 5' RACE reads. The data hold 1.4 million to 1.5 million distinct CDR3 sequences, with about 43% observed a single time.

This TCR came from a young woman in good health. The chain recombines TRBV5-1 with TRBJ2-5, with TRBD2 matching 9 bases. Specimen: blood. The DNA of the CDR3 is TGCGCCAGCAGCTTGCTAGTAGCGGGGGAAGAGACCCAGTACTTC. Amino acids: CASSLLVAGEETQYF.